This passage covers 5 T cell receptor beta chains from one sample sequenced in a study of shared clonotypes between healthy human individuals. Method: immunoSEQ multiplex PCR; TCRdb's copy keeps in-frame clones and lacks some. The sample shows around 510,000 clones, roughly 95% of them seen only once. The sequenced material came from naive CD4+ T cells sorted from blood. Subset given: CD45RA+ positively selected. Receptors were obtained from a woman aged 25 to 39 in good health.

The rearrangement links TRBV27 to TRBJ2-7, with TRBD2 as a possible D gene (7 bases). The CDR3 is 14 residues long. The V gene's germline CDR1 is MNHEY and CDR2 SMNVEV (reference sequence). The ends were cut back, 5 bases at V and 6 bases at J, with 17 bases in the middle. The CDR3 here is CASSLGGRASEQYF. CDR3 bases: TGTGCCAGCAGTCTCGGGGGGCGAGCATCCGAGCAGTACTTC.

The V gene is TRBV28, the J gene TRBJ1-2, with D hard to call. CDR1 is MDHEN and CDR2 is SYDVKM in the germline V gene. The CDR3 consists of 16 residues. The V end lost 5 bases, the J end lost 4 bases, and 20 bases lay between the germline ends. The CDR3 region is CASSTSPGGWAYGYTF. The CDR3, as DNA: TGTGCCAGCAGTACCTCCCCCGGCGGCTGGGCCTATGGCTACACCTTC.

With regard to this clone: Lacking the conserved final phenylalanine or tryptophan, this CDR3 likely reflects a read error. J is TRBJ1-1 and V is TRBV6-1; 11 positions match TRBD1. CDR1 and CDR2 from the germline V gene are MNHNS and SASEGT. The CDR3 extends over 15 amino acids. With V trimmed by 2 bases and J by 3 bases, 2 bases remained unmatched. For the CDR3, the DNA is TGTGCCAGCAGTGAACCGGGACAGGGGGACACTGAAGCTTTCGTT. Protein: CASSEPGQGDTEAFV.

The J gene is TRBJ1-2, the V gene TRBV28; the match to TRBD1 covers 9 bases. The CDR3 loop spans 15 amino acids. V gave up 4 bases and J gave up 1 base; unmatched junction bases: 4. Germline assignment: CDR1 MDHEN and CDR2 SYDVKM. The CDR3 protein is CASSSPTGGNYGYTF. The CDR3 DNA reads TGTGCCAGCAGTTCCCCGACAGGGGGTAACTATGGCTACACCTTC.

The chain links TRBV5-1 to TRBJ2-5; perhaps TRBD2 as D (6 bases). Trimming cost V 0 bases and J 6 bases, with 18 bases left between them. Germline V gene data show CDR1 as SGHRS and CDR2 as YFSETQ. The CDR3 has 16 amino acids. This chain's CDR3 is CASSLVVEAGRKTQYF. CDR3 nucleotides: TGCGCCAGCAGCTTGGTCGTTGAGGCGGGGCGTAAGACCCAGTACTTC. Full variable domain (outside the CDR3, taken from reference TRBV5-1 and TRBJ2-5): KAGVTQTPRYLIKTRGQQVTLSCSPISGHRSVSWYQQTPGQGLQFLFEYFSETQRNKGNFPGRFSGRQFSNSRSEMNVSTLELGDSALYLCASSLVVEAGRKTQYFGPGTRLLVL.